These T cell receptor beta chains were read from a single sample in a study of T cell responses to AZD1222 COVID-19 vaccine. TCRdb's copy holds only in-frame clones and misses some; the assay was immunoSEQ multiplex PCR. The data contain 90,000 to 130,000 clones, roughly 87% of them singletons. The starting material was peripheral blood, obtained on day 0 of MenACWY control vaccination. These receptors came from an adult in good health. Each CDR3 is given with its conserved first and last residue. A D gene is named only where the DNA matches it firmly. Clone size is shown for a subset of rows, as once, few, many or a class of expanded clone.

abundance	v_gene	d_gene	j_gene	CDR3aa	CDR3nt
.	TRBV2	TRBD2	TRBJ2-7	CASTWMGGSEQYF	TGTGCCAGCACCTGGATGGGCGGGAGCGAGCAGTACTTC
.	TRBV4-1	.	TRBJ2-7	CASSQDPGQYEQYF	TGCGCCAGCAGCCAAGATCCCGGACAGTACGAGCAGTACTTC
.	TRBV15	.	TRBJ1-2	CATSRGTGYGYTF	TGTGCCACCAGCAGAGGTACCGGCTATGGCTACACCTTC
.	TRBV7-9	.	TRBJ1-1	CASSKQGDTEAFF	TGTGCCAGCAGTAAACAGGGCGACACTGAAGCTTTCTTT
.	TRBV5-1	.	TRBJ1-4	CASSLYTGQGTNEKLFF	TGCGCCAGCAGCTTATACACAGGGCAGGGGACTAATGAAAAACTGTTTTTT
once	TRBV10-3	TRBD1	TRBJ2-7	CAISGTGDLYEQYF	TGTGCCATCAGTGGGACAGGGGATCTCTACGAGCAGTACTTC
.	TRBV9	.	TRBJ2-5	CASSPQGNQETQYF	TGTGCCAGCAGCCCACAGGGAAACCAAGAGACCCAGTACTTC
.	TRBV2	.	TRBJ1-4	CASKTENFNEKLFF	TGTGCCAGCAAGACGGAAAACTTTAATGAAAAACTGTTTTTT
.	TRBV6-5	.	TRBJ2-2	CASSLNSANTGELFF	TGTGCCAGCAGTTTAAACAGCGCGAACACCGGGGAGCTGTTTTTT
.	TRBV12-5	.	TRBJ1-3	CPIYGQGEGNTIYF	TGCCCAATATACGGTCAGGGAGAAGGAAACACCATATATTTT
.	TRBV9	TRBD2	TRBJ2-7	CASSVGLAGSYEQYF	TGTGCCAGCAGCGTAGGGCTAGCGGGGTCCTACGAGCAGTACTTC
.	TRBV2	.	TRBJ2-7	CASSDLGGYEQYF	TGTGCCAGCAGTGACTTGGGGGGCTACGAGCAGTACTTC
.	TRBV3-1/TRBV3-2	.	TRBJ2-4	CASSQDPDQSNIQYF	TGTGCCAGCAGCCAAGATCCCGACCAGAGCAACATTCAGTACTTC
once	TRBV18	.	TRBJ2-3	CASSPRQGSPDTQYF	TGTGCCAGCTCACCCCGGCAGGGGAGTCCAGATACGCAGTATTTT
.	TRBV19	TRBD2	TRBJ2-3	CASSTGLAGGPDTQYF	TGTGCCAGTAGTACTGGACTAGCGGGGGGACCAGATACGCAGTATTTT
.	TRBV9	.	TRBJ2-6	CASSDQRRAQGGANVLTF	TGTGCCAGCAGCGACCAGAGGAGGGCCCAGGGTGGGGCCAACGTCCTGACTTTC
.	TRBV7-9	.	TRBJ1-2	CASSSLGGGLDGYTF	TGTGCCAGCAGCTCGCTAGGCGGAGGGTTGGATGGCTACACCTTC
.	TRBV5-1	.	TRBJ1-2	CASSLVGNSDGYTF	TGCGCCAGCAGCTTGGTCGGGAATTCCGATGGCTACACCTTC
.	TRBV30	TRBD2	TRBJ2-1	CAWSHPAGAIRDEQFF	TGTGCCTGGAGTCATCCAGCGGGGGCCATTAGGGATGAGCAGTTCTTC
.	TRBV5-1	TRBD1	TRBJ1-3	CASSSGQQLYSGNTIYF	TGCGCCAGCAGCTCGGGACAGCAATTGTACTCTGGAAACACCATATATTTT
.	TRBV11-2	.	TRBJ1-5	CASSGGTGLAGQPQHF	TGTGCCAGCAGCGGGGGCACAGGATTAGCTGGTCAGCCCCAGCATTTT
.	TRBV19	.	TRBJ2-1	CASSLTGTSYNEQFF	TGTGCCAGTTCCCTCACAGGGACCTCCTACAATGAGCAGTTCTTC
medium-sized	TRBV2	TRBD1	TRBJ1-1	CASTKRGLGTEAFF	TGTGCCAGCACCAAGAGGGGGCTGGGCACTGAAGCTTTCTTT
.	TRBV20-1	.	TRBJ2-7	CSASGRGFPYEQYF	TGCAGTGCTAGTGGCAGGGGCTTCCCCTACGAGCAGTACTTC
.	TRBV29-1	.	TRBJ2-7	CSVGPEGEQYF	TGCAGCGTGGGGCCGGAGGGTGAGCAGTACTTC
.	TRBV28	TRBD1	TRBJ1-2	CASTGDRYGYTF	TGTGCCAGCACCGGGGACAGATACGGCTACACCTTC
.	TRBV7-8	TRBD1	TRBJ1-5	CASSPDRGSSQPQHF	TGTGCCAGCAGCCCAGACAGGGGGAGTTCTCAGCCCCAGCATTTT
.	TRBV6-5	.	TRBJ2-3	CASSPHSGPDKKF	TGTGCCAGCAGTCCCCATAGCGGTCCCGACAAAAAGTTT
.	TRBV27	TRBD1	TRBJ1-1	CASSVIQGAPTEAFF	TGTGCCAGCAGTGTAATACAGGGGGCGCCCACTGAAGCTTTCTTT
.	TRBV5-6	.	TRBJ2-3	CASSPMQGGFTDTQYF	TGTGCCAGCAGCCCGATGCAGGGCGGCTTCACAGATACGCAGTATTTT
once	TRBV5-1	.	TRBJ2-5	CASSSGTRRETQYF	TGCGCCAGCAGCTCAGGGACGCGAAGGGAGACCCAGTACTTC
.	TRBV29-1	.	TRBJ2-5	CSVLGGLETQYF	TGCAGCGTTCTCGGGGGTCTAGAGACCCAGTACTTC
.	TRBV5-6	.	TRBJ1-6	CASSSPGSDSPLHF	TGTGCCAGCAGCTCCCCGGGATCGGATTCACCCCTCCACTTT
.	TRBV9	TRBD2	TRBJ2-1	CASSVSGGGYYNEQFF	TGTGCCAGCAGCGTATCAGGCGGGGGGTACTACAATGAGCAGTTCTTC
.	TRBV2	.	TRBJ2-1	CASSFDNEQFF	TGTGCCAGCAGTTTTGACAATGAGCAGTTCTTC
.	TRBV7-9	TRBD2	TRBJ2-1	CASSFTSGGLRNEQFF	TGTGCCAGCAGCTTCACTAGCGGGGGGCTAAGAAATGAGCAGTTCTTC
.	TRBV14	.	TRBJ1-3	CASSQGLGGNTIYF	TGTGCCAGCAGCCAAGGACTGGGGGGAAACACCATATATTTT
.	TRBV10-3	.	TRBJ2-3	CAISVRDTQYF	TGTGCCATCAGTGTCAGGGATACGCAGTATTTT
.	TRBV27	.	TRBJ1-1	CASKLEGLRTEAFF	TGTGCCAGCAAGCTCGAGGGTTTAAGGACTGAAGCTTTCTTT
few	TRBV5-1	.	TRBJ1-3	CASSQGVSSGNTIYF	TGCGCCAGCAGCCAAGGGGTATCCTCTGGAAACACCATATATTTT
once	TRBV7-3	.	TRBJ1-1	CASSFGGNTEAFF	TGTGCCAGCAGCTTCGGAGGGAACACTGAAGCTTTCTTT
.	TRBV19	.	TRBJ1-5	CASSIQEDQPQHF	TGTGCCAGTAGTATACAGGAAGACCAGCCCCAGCATTTT
.	TRBV18	TRBD1	TRBJ1-4	CASSPDRASEKLFF	TGTGCCAGCTCACCGGACAGGGCCAGCGAAAAACTGTTTTTT
.	TRBV6-1	.	TRBJ2-7	CASRTVGGYEQYF	TGTGCCAGCAGGACGGTCGGGGGCTACGAGCAGTACTTC
.	TRBV10-3	TRBD1	TRBJ1-2	CAISESGQSGYTF	TGTGCCATCAGTGAGTCGGGACAGAGCGGCTACACCTTC
.	TRBV28	TRBD1	TRBJ1-2	CASSLSVGGQGGPTYGYTF	TGTGCCAGCAGTTTGTCGGTTGGGGGACAGGGGGGACCAACTTATGGCTACACCTTC
.	TRBV2	TRBD1	TRBJ2-7	CASRGQGASYEQYF	TGTGCCAGCAGAGGACAGGGGGCTTCCTACGAGCAGTACTTC
.	TRBV6-5	TRBD1	TRBJ1-2	CASSWGTGTVYGYTF	TGTGCCAGCAGTTGGGGAACCGGGACAGTTTATGGCTACACCTTC
.	TRBV9	.	TRBJ1-1	CASGGDTEAFF	TGTGCCAGCGGGGGGGACACTGAAGCTTTCTTT
.	TRBV27	TRBD2	TRBJ2-7	CASSNLLGGGSHEQYF	TGTGCCAGCAGTAACCTCCTCGGCGGGGGGTCCCACGAGCAGTACTTC
.	TRBV30	.	TRBJ1-3	CAWSVESFYSGNTIYF	TGTGCCTGGAGTGTAGAGTCCTTTTATTCTGGAAACACCATATATTTT
.	TRBV21-1	.	TRBJ2-5	CASSSGGSGMYQETQYF	TGTGCCAGCAGCTCAGGGGGATCAGGGATGTACCAAGAGACCCAGTACTTC
.	TRBV9	TRBD2	TRBJ2-5	CASSVSSGAVETQYF	TGTGCCAGCAGCGTCTCTAGCGGGGCCGTCGAGACCCAGTACTTC
.	TRBV3-1/TRBV3-2	.	TRBJ2-1	CASSQLATEQFF	TGTGCCAGCAGCCAATTGGCTACAGAGCAGTTCTTC
.	TRBV28	TRBD1	TRBJ1-6	CASSLVRGYSPLHF	TGTGCCAGCAGTTTAGTCAGGGGGTACTCACCCCTCCACTTT
.	TRBV6-1	.	TRBJ2-7	CASSEGGAGASYEQYF	TGTGCCAGCAGTGAGGGAGGGGCGGGGGCATCCTACGAGCAGTACTTC
.	TRBV25-1	TRBD2	TRBJ2-2	CASSTLAGGPGELFF	TGTGCCAGCAGCACCCTAGCGGGGGGGCCCGGGGAGCTGTTTTTT